The clone carrying this T cell receptor beta chain was seen at least ten times. This CDR3 contains 13 residues. Trimming stripped 7 bases from V and 6 bases from J, with 15 bases between. The sample originates from a study of neurological immune-mediated disorders. One entry per CDR3 protein, called by TCRdb with MiXCR from the 5' RACE reads. This sample yields fewer than 35,000 distinct CDR3 sequences, of which around 3.4% are seen a single time; 6% to 8% belongs to the top ten. The gene calls are TRBV12-3 or TRBV12-4 and TRBJ1-1; D unclear. Sequences were obtained from PBMCs. This receptor was identified in a woman aged 25 to 39 with multiple sclerosis. CDR3: CASTPLGRAEAFF. DNA for the CDR3: TGTGCCAGCACCCCTCTGGGCCGAGCTGAAGCTTTCTTT.